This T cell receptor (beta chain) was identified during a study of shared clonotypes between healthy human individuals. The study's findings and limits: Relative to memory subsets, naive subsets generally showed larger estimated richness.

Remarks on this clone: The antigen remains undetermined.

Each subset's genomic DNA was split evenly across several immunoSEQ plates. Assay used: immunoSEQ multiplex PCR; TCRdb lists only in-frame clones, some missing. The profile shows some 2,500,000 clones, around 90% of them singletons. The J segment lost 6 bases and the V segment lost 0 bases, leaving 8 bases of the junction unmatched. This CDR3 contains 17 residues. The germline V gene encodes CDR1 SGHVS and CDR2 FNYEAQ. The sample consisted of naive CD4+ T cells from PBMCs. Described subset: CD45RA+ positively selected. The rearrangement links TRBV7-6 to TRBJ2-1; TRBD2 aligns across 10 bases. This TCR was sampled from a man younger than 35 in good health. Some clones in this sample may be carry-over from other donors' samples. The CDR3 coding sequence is TGTGCCAGCAGCTTAGCGGGGGGACTAGCGCCTTCCAATGAGCAGTTCTTC. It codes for CASSLAGGLAPSNEQFF.